One T cell receptor beta chain is described in this entry. The protocol was immunoSEQ multiplex PCR, while the TCRdb copy is restricted to in-frame clones and leaves out a portion. The sample consists of some 140,000 clones, 70% to 90% of them appearing once. This sample is drawn from a study of radiation and T cells in renal cell carcinoma. CDR3 length: 18 amino acids. CDR1 is SGHDT and CDR2 is YYEEEE in the germline V gene. J lost 7 bases, V lost 1 base, and 16 bases had no gene match. The time point was: baseline pretreatment blood. Stated treatment: 15 Gy SBRT to primary tumor, nephrectomy 4 weeks later.

The TCR originated in a woman in her forties or fifties with renal cell carcinoma. The rearrangement joins TRBV5-6 to TRBJ2-1; 8 nucleotides align to TRBD2. Sequences were derived from blood, sampled from a patient whose treatment included radiotherapy and nephrectomy. CDR3 loop: CASSLRWLAGSQGNEQFF. Here the CDR3 DNA reads TGTGCCAGCAGCTTGAGATGGCTAGCGGGCTCTCAGGGGAATGAGCAGTTCTTC.